A selection of T cell receptor beta chains follows, all from one sample in a study of T cell changes during pregnancy in multiple sclerosis. Produced via immunoSEQ multiplex PCR; TCRdb's table is partial and in-frame only. The sample contains 50,000 or so clones, around 90% of which appear only once. Sequencing used CD4+ T cells from peripheral blood mononuclear cells, obtained in the second trimester of pregnancy. These receptors originate from a female donor with multiple sclerosis, enrolled in a pregnancy study. The CDR3 runs from the conserved cysteine through the conserved F or W. The D gene is left open where the match is weak. Expanded clones get a size class; other rows say once, few or many, or leave the size out.

- | TRBJ2-7 | TRBV11-1 | - | TGTGCCAGCAGCGGAACAGGGAGTATCCACGAGCAGTACTTC | CASSGTGSIHEQYF
once | TRBJ1-4 | TRBV28 | TRBD1 | TGTGCCAGCAGGTCCGGGACAGTTAATGAAAAACTGTTTTTT | CASRSGTVNEKLFF
- | TRBJ2-7 | TRBV7-9 | - | TGTGCCAGCAGCTTAAGGGGCAGCTACGAGCAGTACTTC | CASSLRGSYEQYF
- | TRBJ2-1 | TRBV12-5 | TRBD2 | TGTGCTAGTGGTTTGGGACTAGCGGGCAATGAGCAGTTCTTC | CASGLGLAGNEQFF
- | TRBJ2-2 | TRBV10-3 | - | TGTGCCATCAGAAACCTAAGCCTGGCTCAGGCCGGGGAGCTGTTTTTT | CAIRNLSLAQAGELFF
- | TRBJ1-1 | TRBV18 | - | TGTGCCAGCTCCGCGGGGACGGAGCCCTCGGCTTTCTTT | CASSAGTEPSAFF
- | TRBJ1-4 | TRBV11-2 | TRBD1 | TGTGCCAGCAGACTCGCGGGCAGGGGGCAAGGACATGAAAAACTGTTTTTT | CASRLAGRGQGHEKLFF
- | TRBJ2-1 | TRBV7-8 | TRBD1 | TGTGCCAGCAGTTACATACAGGGGAGCTCCTACAATGAGCAGTTCTTC | CASSYIQGSSYNEQFF
- | TRBJ2-3 | TRBV5-1 | - | TGCGCCAGCAGCTTAGAGGCCCTCGGGTCGGATACGCAGTATTTT | CASSLEALGSDTQYF
- | TRBJ2-3 | TRBV18 | TRBD2 | TGTGCCAGCTTCACGGGGGGTCCACCAGATACGCAGTATTTT | CASFTGGPPDTQYF
- | TRBJ1-2 | TRBV28 | TRBD1 | TGTGCCAGCAGCATCAACAGGGGAAACTACTATGGCTACACCTTC | CASSINRGNYYGYTF
- | TRBJ2-7 | TRBV6-5 | TRBD1 | TGTGCCAGCAGTTACTCAGGGACAGGCTCCTACGAGCAGTACTTC | CASSYSGTGSYEQYF
- | TRBJ2-7 | TRBV6-1 | TRBD1 | TGTGCCACCGACAGGGGGGGCTACGAGCAGTACTTC | CATDRGGYEQYF
- | TRBJ2-7 | TRBV7-9 | TRBD2 | TGTGCCAGCAGCCTAGACAGGCGGGGGGACGAGCAGTACTTC | CASSLDRRGDEQYF